The 2 T cell receptor beta chains below were found in one sample sequenced in a study of OX40 agonist ivuxolimab in advanced cancers. Some clones are missing from TCRdb's copy, which holds only in-frame ones; the method was immunoSEQ multiplex PCR. The sample lists tens of thousands of clones, 70% to 90% occurring once. The input for sequencing was CD4+ or CD8+ T cells sorted from blood, taken in a trial of the OX40 agonist ivuxolimab. These TCRs come from an adult with an advanced solid tumor such as melanoma, head and neck, liver or kidney cancer.

The V call is TRBV5-1, the J call TRBJ2-2; TRBD2 matches at 11 bases. The CDR3 is 17 amino acids. In germline, CDR1 is SGHRS, CDR2 YFSETQ. V was pared by 7 bases and J by 2 bases, with 10 bases of the junction left unmatched. As DNA, the CDR3 is TGCGCCAGCCGCTCCGGTAGCGGGGGGGCCAACACCGGGGAGCTGTTTTTT. This translates into CASRSGSGGANTGELFF.

The V and J genes are TRBV7-2 and TRBJ1-2; D not certain. CDR1 is SGHTA, CDR2 FQGNSA, per germline. The V gene lost 4 bases and the J gene lost 8 bases, with 17 bases spanning the gap. The CDR3 runs 14 residues. The CDR3 sequence is CASSSSTESPGYTF. CDR3 DNA sequence: TGTGCCAGCAGCTCCTCGACGGAATCCCCCGGCTACACCTTC.